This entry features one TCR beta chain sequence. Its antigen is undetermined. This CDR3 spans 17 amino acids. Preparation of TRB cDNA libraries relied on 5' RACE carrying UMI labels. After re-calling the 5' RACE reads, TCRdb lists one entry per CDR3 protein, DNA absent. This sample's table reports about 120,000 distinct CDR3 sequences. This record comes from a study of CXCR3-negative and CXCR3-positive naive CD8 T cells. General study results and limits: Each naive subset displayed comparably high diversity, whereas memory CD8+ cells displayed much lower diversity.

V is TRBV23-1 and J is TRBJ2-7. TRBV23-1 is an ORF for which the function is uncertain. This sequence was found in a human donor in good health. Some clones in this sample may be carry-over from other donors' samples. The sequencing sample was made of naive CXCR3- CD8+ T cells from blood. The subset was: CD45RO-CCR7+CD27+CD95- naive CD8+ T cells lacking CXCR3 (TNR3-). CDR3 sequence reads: CASSPPINEGSSYEQYF.